The next 32 T cell receptor beta chains were all read from a single sample in a study of graft-versus-host responses after intestinal transplantation. Data came from immunoSEQ multiplex PCR; TCRdb stores just in-frame clones and leaves some out. The sample consists of about 88,000 clones, 94% of them appearing once. Their antigens remain unidentified. The starting material was unstimulated CD4+ T cells sorted from spleen or lymph node cells, obtained before transplant. These receptors originate from a human donor who was the organ donor for an intestinal transplant.

The chain joins TRBV9 to TRBJ1-5; TRBD1 aligns across 7 bases. From germline, CDR1 is SGDLS and CDR2 YYNGEE. Trimming cost V 0 bases and J 6 bases; bases outside gene matches: 3. The CDR3 is 14 amino acids. The CDR3 reads CASSVAGGLQPQHF. CDR3 nucleotide sequence: TGTGCCAGCAGCGTAGCAGGGGGGCTTCAGCCCCAGCATTTT.

This clone was recorded only once. This sample also contains other DNA sequences that code for the same CDR3. This chain uses TRBV5-1 with TRBJ1-2; 11 nucleotides match TRBD1. This CDR3 is built from 14 residues. Losses at the gene ends were 4 bases for V and 8 bases for J; bases not matched to a gene: 7. Per the germline V gene, CDR1 is SGHRS and CDR2 is YFSETQ. CDR3 residues: CASSRDRGAGGYTF. CDR3 sequence (DNA): TGCGCCAGCAGCCGGGACAGGGGGGCTGGGGGCTACACCTTC. The full variable domain, in which reference TRBV5-1 and TRBJ1-2 provide the parts outside the CDR3, is KAGVTQTPRYLIKTRGQQVTLSCSPISGHRSVSWYQQTPGQGLQFLFEYFSETQRNKGNFPGRFSGRQFSNSRSEMNVSTLELGDSALYLCASSRDRGAGGYTFGSGTRLTVV.

The chain uses TRBV7-9 and TRBJ1-1, with D tentatively TRBD1 (6 bases). Germline V gene sequence: CDR1 SEHNR, CDR2 FQNEAQ (reference sequence). V gave up 5 bases and J gave up 1 base, with 11 bases separating them. The CDR3 is 14 residues long. The CDR3 spells CASSPRGPNTEAFF. For the CDR3, the DNA is TGTGCCAGCAGCCCGCGGGGGCCGAACACTGAAGCTTTCTTT.

The chain uses TRBV6-5 and TRBJ1-4, with 7 bases matching TRBD1. V lost 2 bases and J lost 8; bases outside the gene matches: 11. Germline V gives CDR1 MNHEY, CDR2 SVGAGI. The length of the CDR3 is 16 residues. CDR3 nucleotide sequence: TGTGCCAGCAGTTACCGAAACAGGGGAGGAGGAGAAAAACTGTTTTTT. Residues: CASSYRNRGGGEKLFF.

This clone was seen a single time. The chain couples TRBV6-1 to TRBJ2-3; 10 bases align to TRBD2. Germline V lookup: CDR1 MNHNS, CDR2 SASEGT. The CDR3 contains 18 residues. Losses at the gene ends were 1 base for V and 2 bases for J; bases not matched to a gene: 9. The CDR3 nucleotides read TGTGCCAGCAGTGAAGGCCTCCTAGCGGGGGCCTACACAGATACGCAGTATTTT. This encodes CASSEGLLAGAYTDTQYF.

This clone was counted once. This chain joins TRBV6-5 and TRBJ1-6, with 8 nucleotides matching TRBD1. The V and J ends lost 7 bases and 5 bases, in that order; junction bases with no gene match: 4. Germline V gene data show CDR1 as MNHEY and CDR2 as SVGAGI. This CDR3 has 14 residues. CDR3: CASKGTGDNSPLHF. CDR3 in DNA: TGTGCCAGCAAAGGGACAGGTGATAATTCACCCCTCCACTTT.

This chain joins TRBV30 and TRBJ2-3; D call uncertain. CDR3 size: 14 residues. V lost 1 base, J lost 2 bases, and 10 bases lay in between. The germline CDR1 and CDR2 sequences are GTSNPN and SVGIG (reference sequence). The CDR3 region is CAWSAARPTDTQYF. The CDR3 DNA reads TGTGCCTGGAGTGCGGCCAGGCCCACAGATACGCAGTATTTT.

The chain carries TRBV27 and TRBJ1-4; possibly TRBD1 for D (6 bases). The V gene lost 4 bases and the J gene lost 10 bases, with 13 bases spanning the gap. This CDR3 region has 13 residues. CDR1 is MNHEY and CDR2 is SMNVEV in the germline V gene (reference sequence). The CDR3 region is CASSSGGMAKLFF. As DNA, the CDR3 is TGTGCCAGCAGTTCCGGGGGCATGGCAAAACTGTTTTTT.

CDR3 nucleotide sequence: TGTGCCATCAGTGAGTCGTCCTCATCCTATGGCTACACCTTC. Translation: CAISESSSSYGYTF. The J gene is TRBJ1-2, the V gene TRBV10-3; D call uncertain. Germline values: CDR1 ENHRY, CDR2 SYGVKD. The CDR3 totals 14 residues. Trimming removed 0 bases at V and 4 bases at J, with 9 bases between.

V and J are TRBV19 and TRBJ1-2; 7 nucleotides match TRBD1. The V segment lost 4 bases and the J segment 12 bases; nucleotides outside the gene matches: 8. In germline, CDR1 is LNHDA, CDR2 SQIVND (reference sequence). The CDR3 extends over 12 amino acids. This chain's CDR3 is CASSTYRGTNTF. The CDR3 DNA follows: TGTGCCAGTAGTACCTACAGGGGCACCAACACCTTC. Variable domain in full (rest from reference TRBV19 and TRBJ1-2): DGGITQSPKYLFRKEGQNVTLSCEQNLNHDAMYWYRQDPGQGLRLIYYSQIVNDFQKGDIAEGYSVSREKKESFPLTVTSAQKNPTAFYLCASSTYRGTNTFGSGTRLTVV.

J is TRBJ2-1 and V is TRBV10-1; 13 nucleotides align to TRBD2. This CDR3 has 15 residues. Trimming cost V 6 bases and J 5 bases; bases outside gene matches: 4. Per the germline V gene, CDR1 is WNHNN and CDR2 is SYGVQD (reference sequence). The CDR3 here is CASSLLAGGHNEQFF. DNA for the CDR3: TGCGCCAGCAGCCTACTAGCGGGGGGGCACAATGAGCAGTTCTTC.

The V call is TRBV2, the J call TRBJ1-5; 7 bases map to TRBD1. Germline-derived CDR1 and CDR2 are SNHLY and FYNNEI. The CDR3 runs to 17 residues. Losses at the gene ends were 0 bases for V and 4 bases for J; bases not matched to a gene: 9. The CDR3 coding sequence is TGTGCCAGCAGTGAAGCGCCGAGGGGACAGCTAAATCAGCCCCAGCATTTT. It translates to CASSEAPRGQLNQPQHF.

V is TRBV5-1 and J is TRBJ2-5, with 9 bases identical to TRBD1. There are 15 residues in the CDR3. V lost 3 bases and J lost 5; bases outside the gene matches: 8. Germline V gene sequence: CDR1 SGHRS, CDR2 YFSETQ. In nucleotides, the CDR3 is TGCGCCAGCAGCTGGGGGACAGGGATAAGGGAGACCCAGTACTTC. Residues: CASSWGTGIRETQYF.

The J gene is TRBJ2-5, the V gene TRBV6-5; no clear D. The V gene's germline CDR1 is MNHEY and CDR2 SVGAGI. The V and J ends lost 2 bases and 0 bases respectively, with 7 bases between them. CDR3 size: 14 residues. The CDR3 DNA reads as TGTGCCAGCAGTTACACGGTCGACCAAGAGACCCAGTACTTC. This codes for CASSYTVDQETQYF.

V gene TRBV30 combines with J gene TRBJ2-3, with TRBD1 matching over 9 bases. The germline gives CDR1 GTSNPN, CDR2 SVGIG (reference sequence). Trimming removed 0 bases from V and 2 bases from J; junction bases left unmatched: 6. The CDR3 length is 16 residues. In DNA form, the CDR3 reads TGTGCCTGGAGTGTAGGGGACAGGGCAGCCACAGATACGCAGTATTTT. It yields the protein CAWSVGDRAATDTQYF.

This sequence joins TRBV2 and TRBJ2-3; D unclear. V lost 3 bases and J 1 base, leaving 11 bases between the germline ends. The length of the CDR3 is 15 residues. The V gene's germline CDR1 is SNHLY and CDR2 FYNNEI. CDR3 nucleotides: TGTGCCAGCAGTGATTACAGTTCTCGCACAGATACGCAGTATTTT. It encodes CASSDYSSRTDTQYF.

This sequence joins TRBV6-6 and TRBJ2-1; 7 nucleotides match TRBD1. Germline-derived CDR1 and CDR2 are MNHNY and SVGAGI (reference sequence). The CDR3 is 15 amino acids. Trimming removed 5 bases from V and 6 bases from J; junction bases left unmatched: 10. The CDR3 protein is CASSPRQGFRNEQFF. CDR3 sequence (DNA): TGTGCCAGCAGTCCTCGACAGGGATTTCGCAATGAGCAGTTCTTC.

The chain links TRBV10-3 to TRBJ2-3; maybe TRBD1 (5 bases). Trimming took 3 bases from V and 4 from J, leaving 8 bases between them. CDR1 ENHRY and CDR2 SYGVKD come from the germline V gene. CDR3 length equals 13 residues. CDR3 in DNA: TGTGCCATCAGTGATCTGGGGCCAGATACGCAGTATTTT. It is translated as CAISDLGPDTQYF.

V usage is TRBV5-7 and J usage is TRBJ1-1; D not certain. TRBV5-7 is placed among ORFs of uncertain function. The V gene lost 4 bases and the J gene lost 5 bases, with 21 bases spanning the gap. The CDR3 extends over 16 amino acids. In nucleotides, the CDR3 is TGTGCCAGCAGCGACGGCCTTCCCCTCCTGGGGACTGAAGCTTTCTTT. Translation gives CASSDGLPLLGTEAFF.

The CDR3 spells CASSARVLGNYGYTF. The CDR3 DNA sequence: TGTGCCAGCAGCGCTAGGGTATTGGGTAACTATGGCTACACCTTC. The chain couples TRBV9 to TRBJ1-2; D ambiguous. Trimming removed 3 bases from V and 1 base from J, with 13 bases in between. Germline CDR1 SGDLS, CDR2 YYNGEE. The CDR3 is made up of 15 amino acids.

V usage is TRBV7-3 and J usage is TRBJ2-3, with TRBD1 identical over 8 bases. From germline, CDR1 is SGHTA and CDR2 FQGTGA. V gave up 3 bases and J gave up 5 bases; unmatched junction bases: 4. The CDR3 totals 14 residues. The CDR3 DNA sequence: TGTGCCAGCAGCTTGGGACAGGAAAAAGATACGCAGTATTTT. Translated: CASSLGQEKDTQYF.

The J gene is TRBJ1-1, the V gene TRBV9; the D is unclear. CDR3 length: 15 residues. The germline V gene has CDR1 SGDLS and CDR2 YYNGEE. V was pared by 1 base and J by 0 bases, with 10 bases between. The CDR3 nucleotides read TGTGCCAGCAGCGTAACGGGAGGAATGAACACTGAAGCTTTCTTT. Its protein is CASSVTGGMNTEAFF.

The chain uses TRBV7-9 and TRBJ1-5, with D unclear. V dropped 0 bases and J dropped 3 bases, with 3 bases sitting between them. The CDR3 sequence is 13 residues long. Looked up from germline, CDR1 is SEHNR and CDR2 is FQNEAQ (reference sequence). The chain's CDR3 is CASSLALNQPQHF. CDR3 DNA: TGTGCCAGCAGCTTAGCCCTCAATCAGCCCCAGCATTTT.

The chain recombines TRBV6-5 with TRBJ2-1, with 8 bases lining up with TRBD1. CDR1 and CDR2 from the germline V gene are MNHEY and SVGAGI. V shed 6 bases and J 8 bases; nucleotides not matched to a gene: 6. The CDR3 sequence is 13 residues long. This chain's CDR3 is CASSDRGGDEQFF. The CDR3 DNA reads as TGTGCCAGCAGCGACAGGGGAGGCGATGAGCAGTTCTTC.

For the CDR3, the DNA is TGCGCCAGCAGCTTGGGGACAGGGGGCGCCAGCTATGGCTACACCTTC. As protein: CASSLGTGGASYGYTF. The chain couples TRBV5-1 to TRBJ1-2; 11 nucleotides agree with TRBD1. The length of the CDR3 is 16 residues. Germline V CDR1 and CDR2: SGHRS, YFSETQ. The junction had 5 bases not matched to a gene; V was cut back by 0 bases and J by 4 bases.

The chain recombines TRBV7-9 with TRBJ1-1; no clear D. Trimming removed 3 bases from V and 1 base from J, with 6 bases in between. The CDR3 totals 13 residues. CDR1 and CDR2 from the germline V gene are SEHNR and FQNEAQ (reference sequence). The CDR3 region has the DNA TGTGCCAGCAGCTTCGGAAAGAACACTGAAGCTTTCTTT. This sequence encodes CASSFGKNTEAFF. The full variable domain, in which reference TRBV7-9 and TRBJ1-1 provide the parts outside the CDR3, is DTGVSQNPRHKITKRGQNVTFRCDPISEHNRLYWYRQTLGQGPEFLTYFQNEAQLEKSRLLSDRFSAERPKGSFSTLEIQRTEQGDSAMYLCASSFGKNTEAFFGQGTRLTVV.

V is TRBV5-4 and J is TRBJ1-1; D possibly corresponds to TRBD1 (5 bases). Germline V gene data show CDR1 as SGHNT and CDR2 as YYREEE (reference sequence). The CDR3 runs to 14 residues. Between the trimmed V and J ends, which lost 0 bases and 4 bases, there was a span of 10 bases. The DNA for the CDR3 is TGTGCCAGCAGCTTGGATGCGGGGGGCACTGAAGCTTTCTTT. This translates into CASSLDAGGTEAFF.

A single count supports this clone. V gene TRBV6-5 combines with J gene TRBJ2-1, with 9 bases lining up with TRBD1. Germline V lookup: CDR1 MNHEY, CDR2 SVGAGI. The CDR3 spans 13 residues. Trimming at V came to 10 bases and at J to 8 bases, leaving 9 bases not matched to a gene. The CDR3 is CAMGRTGGHEQFF. CDR3 DNA sequence: TGTGCCATGGGTCGAACAGGGGGCCATGAGCAGTTCTTC.

The CDR3 spells CASSTGTGGSEQYF. The DNA for the CDR3 is TGTGCCAGCAGCACAGGGACAGGGGGCTCCGAGCAGTACTTC. The chain recombines TRBV5-6 with TRBJ2-7; 12 nucleotides match TRBD1. V gave up 4 bases and J gave up 6 bases; unmatched junction bases: 5. Germline lookup yields CDR1 SGHDT and CDR2 YYEEEE. CDR3 length equals 14 residues.

This clone was counted a single time. This chain connects TRBV5-4 to TRBJ1-1; maybe TRBD1 (6 bases). From germline, CDR1 is SGHNT and CDR2 YYREEE (reference sequence). This CDR3 spans 12 amino acids. V was clipped by 4 bases and J by 11 bases, with 15 bases between them. CDR3 DNA: TGTGCCAGCAGCACCACGGGGGGGGCGGCTTTCTTT. It encodes CASSTTGGAAFF.

This chain links TRBV7-3 with TRBJ2-7; D perhaps matches TRBD2 (5 bases). The V gene's germline CDR1 is SGHTA and CDR2 FQGTGA. Deletions cut 5 bases from V and 7 bases from J, with 18 bases between. The CDR3 is made up of 14 amino acids. The CDR3 region is CASSIGGSPGEQYF. CDR3 bases: TGTGCCAGCAGCATAGGAGGCTCGCCAGGAGAGCAGTACTTC.

V gene TRBV5-1 combines with J gene TRBJ1-4; no definite D call. The CDR3 is made up of 15 amino acids. Germline CDR1 reads SGHRS; CDR2 reads YFSETQ. V was shortened by 4 bases and J by 2 bases, with 12 bases between the two germline ends. CDR3 bases: TGCGCCAGCAGCCCGGCCCGTGCGACTAATGAAAAACTGTTTTTT. It encodes CASSPARATNEKLFF.